The next 11 T cell receptor beta chains were all read from a single sample in a study of blood T cell repertoires in COVID-19. TCRdb's table, derived via immunoSEQ multiplex PCR, lists solely in-frame clones and lacks some. The sample consists of over 450,000 clones, around 90% of them appearing once. Sequenced: peripheral blood. Receptors originate from a woman aged 50 to 60 with COVID-19, enrolled during active disease.

The chain recombines TRBV7-8 with TRBJ2-7; D is perhaps TRBD1 (6 bases). The CDR3 is 14 amino acids. Deletions cut 4 bases from V and 3 bases from J, with 13 bases between. Germline-derived CDR1 and CDR2 are SGHVS and FQNEAQ. The CDR3 protein is CASSSQGIGYEQYF. The CDR3 coding sequence is TGTGCCAGCAGCTCACAGGGAATCGGCTACGAGCAGTACTTC.

For this clone: The same CDR3 also results from other DNA sequences found in this sample. The chain joins TRBV6-5 to TRBJ1-6, with TRBD1 matching 8 bases. With 6 bases clipped from V and 6 bases from J, the junction kept 4 bases outside the gene matches. Germline-derived CDR1 and CDR2 are MNHEY and SVGAGI. The CDR3 runs to 14 residues. CDR3 sequence (DNA): TGTGCCAGCAGCCGAGACAGGGGTAATTCACCCCTCCACTTT. It translates to CASSRDRGNSPLHF.

This clone came up a few times. V gene TRBV5-1 combines with J gene TRBJ1-1; 8 nucleotides align to TRBD1. The germline V gene encodes CDR1 SGHRS and CDR2 YFSETQ. V was clipped by 3 bases and J by 4 bases; unmatched bases: 5. This CDR3 is 14 amino acids long. The chain's CDR3 is CASSWTGKGTEAFF. CDR3 nucleotide sequence: TGCGCCAGCAGCTGGACAGGGAAGGGCACTGAAGCTTTCTTT. Full variable domain (missing parts from reference TRBV5-1 and TRBJ1-1): KAGVTQTPRYLIKTRGQQVTLSCSPISGHRSVSWYQQTPGQGLQFLFEYFSETQRNKGNFPGRFSGRQFSNSRSEMNVSTLELGDSALYLCASSWTGKGTEAFFGQGTRLTVV.

The J gene is TRBJ2-3, the V gene TRBV29-1; 9 positions agree with TRBD2. The trim removed 5 bases at V and 4 bases at J, leaving 4 bases unmatched. CDR1 is SQVTM and CDR2 is ANQGSEA in the germline V gene. The CDR3 covers 13 residues. The DNA of the CDR3 is TGCAGCGTTTCGGCGGGGGGGGCAGATACGCAGTATTTT. Its protein is CSVSAGGADTQYF.

This chain uses TRBV12-3 or TRBV12-4 with TRBJ2-3, with D perhaps TRBD1 (6 bases). Trimming pared 6 bases from V and 5 bases from J, leaving 12 bases between. The CDR3 is 13 amino acids. CDR3 loop: CASSPTGRDTQYF. CDR3 DNA sequence: TGTGCCAGCAGCCCTACAGGGAGAGATACGCAGTATTTT.

CDR3 protein: CASSLYPTGGNTEAFF. CDR3 coding DNA: TGTGCCAGCAGCCTCTACCCAACAGGGGGCAACACTGAAGCTTTCTTT. V is TRBV7-9 and J is TRBJ1-1, with 9 positions matching TRBD1. The CDR3 consists of 16 residues. The germline V gene encodes CDR1 SEHNR and CDR2 FQNEAQ (reference sequence). Losses at the gene ends were 5 bases for V and 2 bases for J; bases not matched to a gene: 9. Full variable domain (missing parts from reference TRBV7-9 and TRBJ1-1): DTGVSQNPRHKITKRGQNVTFRCDPISEHNRLYWYRQTLGQGPEFLTYFQNEAQLEKSRLLSDRFSAERPKGSFSTLEIQRTEQGDSAMYLCASSLYPTGGNTEAFFGQGTRLTVV.

The rearrangement joins TRBV29-1 to TRBJ2-1, with TRBD1 matching 8 bases. V lost 7 bases, J lost 5 bases, and 4 bases stayed unmatched. Germline V gene sequence: CDR1 SQVTM, CDR2 ANQGSEA. This CDR3 region has 12 residues. The chain's CDR3 is CSGTGNHNEQFF. CDR3 DNA: TGCAGCGGGACAGGGAATCACAATGAGCAGTTCTTC.

Only one count was recorded for this clone. This chain uses TRBV6-5 with TRBJ1-1, with TRBD1 as a possible D gene (5 bases). The V end lost 6 bases, the J end lost 0 bases, and 11 bases lay between the germline ends. The CDR3 is made up of 14 amino acids. Germline-derived CDR1 and CDR2 are MNHEY and SVGAGI. The CDR3 DNA is TGTGCCAGCAGCTCCGGGGGGATGAACACTGAAGCTTTCTTT. Its translation is CASSSGGMNTEAFF.

The rearrangement uses TRBV19 and TRBJ2-7; possible D gene TRBD1, 5 bases. CDR1 and CDR2 (germline): LNHDA, SQIVND (reference sequence). CDR3 size: 14 residues. V was clipped by 6 bases and J by 0 bases, with 12 bases between them. The CDR3 DNA follows: TGTGCCAGTAGGCCACAGGTCAGCTCCTACGAGCAGTACTTC. Translation: CASRPQVSSYEQYF. Full variable domain (remainder filled in from reference TRBV19 and TRBJ2-7): DGGITQSPKYLFRKEGQNVTLSCEQNLNHDAMYWYRQDPGQGLRLIYYSQIVNDFQKGDIAEGYSVSREKKESFPLTVTSAQKNPTAFYLCASRPQVSSYEQYFGPGTRLTVT.

The J gene is TRBJ1-5, the V gene TRBV3-1 (or the pseudogene TRBV3-2); D remains unclear. CDR3 length: 15 amino acids. CDR1 and CDR2 (germline): LGHDT, YNNKEL (reference sequence). Trimming left V 4 bases short and J 7 bases short, with 17 bases between. CDR3 loop: CASSPNAGTGQPQHF. CDR3 nucleotides: TGTGCCAGCAGCCCTAACGCAGGAACGGGGCAGCCCCAGCATTTT.

This chain connects TRBV5-6 to TRBJ2-3; 9 bases fit TRBD2. The germline CDR1 and CDR2 sequences are SGHDT and YYEEEE. There are 14 residues in the CDR3. V was pared by 5 bases and J by 1 base, with 2 bases of the junction left unmatched. CDR3 DNA sequence: TGTGCCAGCAGAGCTAGCGGGGGCACAGATACGCAGTATTTT. This gives the protein CASRASGGTDTQYF. The full variable domain, rest sourced from reference TRBV5-6 and TRBJ2-3, is DAGVTQSPTHLIKTRGQQVTLRCSPKSGHDTVSWYQQALGQGPQFIFQYYEEEERQRGNFPDRFSGHQFPNYSSELNVNALLLGDSALYLCASRASGGTDTQYFGPGTRLTVL.